A single sample gave rise to the 6 T cell receptor beta chains below, sequenced in a study of identical twins. TCRdb re-called the 5' RACE reads with MiXCR, one entry per CDR3 protein. The table lists 510,000 or so distinct CDR3 sequences, 13% to 15% of them singletons. This sample was shared with a second study, whose subject was yellow fever vaccine responses in identical twins.

The source material was CD4+ T cells sorted from blood. These receptors all come from a woman younger than 30 in good health.

This clonotype was found a few times. The V and J genes are TRBV10-3 and TRBJ2-2; the D call may be TRBD1 or TRBD2 (5 bases each). V gave up 7 bases and J gave up 8 bases, with 17 bases separating them. Per the germline V gene, CDR1 is ENHRY and CDR2 is SYGVKD. The CDR3 length is 14 residues. The CDR3 DNA sequence: TGTGCCATCACTCCACGGGACCAAAGGGGGGAGCTGTTTTTT. It encodes CAITPRDQRGELFF.

In this sample, this clonotype turned up a few times. The V and J genes are TRBV18 and TRBJ2-2; 7 nucleotides line up with TRBD1. CDR1 KGHSH and CDR2 LQKENI come from the germline V gene. V was clipped by 5 bases and J by 2 bases; unmatched bases: 5. The CDR3 totals 15 residues. CDR3 protein: CASSYRQGNTGELFF. The CDR3 nucleotides read TGTGCCAGCTCATATCGACAGGGCAACACCGGGGAGCTGTTTTTT.

This chain uses TRBV28 with TRBJ2-7; D gene unclear. The V and J ends lost 2 bases and 2 bases respectively, with 13 bases between them. The CDR3 runs to 15 residues. Germline CDR1 and CDR2: MDHEN and SYDVKM. The CDR3 protein is CASSLVSIGAYEQYF. The CDR3 DNA is TGTGCCAGCAGTTTAGTTAGTATTGGGGCCTACGAGCAGTACTTC. The whole variable domain, filled in from reference TRBV28 and TRBJ2-7, reads DVKVTQSSRYLVKRTGEKVFLECVQDMDHENMFWYRQDPGLGLRLIYFSYDVKMKEKGDIPEGYSVSREKKERFSLILESASTNQTSMYLCASSLVSIGAYEQYFGPGTRLTVT.

This clonotype was observed a single time. The chain joins TRBV14 to TRBJ2-7; D uncertain. Germline loops: CDR1 SGHDN, CDR2 FVKESK. There are 23 residues in the CDR3. Trimming removed 4 bases from V and 6 bases from J, with 43 bases in between. The CDR3: CASSRRAALPQVQRNSSIGEQYV. The CDR3 nucleotides are TGTGCCAGCAGCCGCCGGGCAGCCCTTCCCCAGGTTCAGAGGAACTCATCCATTGGCGAGCAGTACGTC.

The chain couples TRBV11-2 to TRBJ2-1; 7 bases agree with TRBD1. Germline CDR1 SGHAT, CDR2 FQNNGV. The CDR3 runs 18 residues. The trim removed 5 bases at V and 4 bases at J, leaving 17 bases unmatched. The CDR3: CASSPGGRGKTYYNEQFF. CDR3 nucleotides: TGTGCCAGCAGCCCCGGAGGCAGGGGGAAAACCTATTACAATGAGCAGTTCTTC.

The rearrangement uses TRBV5-1 and TRBJ2-4; D gene uncertain. The length of the CDR3 is 15 residues. Germline V CDR1 and CDR2: SGHRS, YFSETQ. V lost 5 bases to trimming and J lost 6 bases, with 18 bases between them. CDR3 sequence: CASRPPGQTGNIQYF. CDR3 nucleotides: TGCGCCAGCAGACCCCCAGGCCAGACGGGAAACATTCAGTACTTC.